These 27 T cell receptor beta chains were sequenced from one sample in a study of memory CD4+ T cells and cytomegalovirus serostatus. Assay: immunoSEQ multiplex PCR; the TCRdb copy retains only in-frame clones and omits some. Of around 25,000 clones detected, 76% appear once; the ten largest clones hold approximately 0.97%. Single viable CD3+CD4+CD8-CD45RO+ cells were sorted as the memory CD4+ T cells. The source material was memory CD4+ T cells from blood. The receptors originated from an adult in good health and CMV-seronegative.

Concerning this clone itself: Other DNA sequences in the same sample also yield this CDR3. V is TRBV7-7 and J is TRBJ2-1; TRBD2 matches 13 bases. The germline V gene encodes CDR1 SSHAT and CDR2 FNYEAQ (reference sequence). J was trimmed by 6 bases and V by 4 bases; bases with no gene match: 3. This CDR3 is 15 amino acids long. In nucleotides, the CDR3 is TGTGCCAGCAGCTCAGGGACTAGCGGGACCAATGAGCAGTTCTTC. Translated: CASSSGTSGTNEQFF.

The chain's CDR3 is CASSRRVDTGGGYTF. The CDR3 DNA is TGTGCCAGCAGCCGGAGGGTAGACACGGGGGGCGGCTACACCTTC. The J gene is TRBJ1-2, the V gene TRBV7-9, with D perhaps TRBD1 (6 bases). From germline, CDR1 is SEHNR and CDR2 FQNEAQ (reference sequence). Trimming shortened V by 5 bases and J by 8 bases, and 21 bases separated the two germline ends. The CDR3 contains 15 residues. Variable domain in full (rest from reference TRBV7-9 and TRBJ1-2): DTGVSQNPRHKITKRGQNVTFRCDPISEHNRLYWYRQTLGQGPEFLTYFQNEAQLEKSRLLSDRFSAERPKGSFSTLEIQRTEQGDSAMYLCASSRRVDTGGGYTFGSGTRLTVV.

This chain uses TRBV5-8 with TRBJ2-5, with 8 bases identical to TRBD2. Germline trimming cut 4 bases from V and 5 bases from J; bases unmatched to any gene: 7. The germline V gene has CDR1 SGHTS and CDR2 YDEGEE. This CDR3 region has 14 residues. CDR3 residues: CASSPGLAGETQYF. CDR3 nucleotides: TGTGCCAGCAGCCCTGGACTAGCCGGGGAGACCCAGTACTTC.

This chain links TRBV4-2 with TRBJ2-5, with D unresolved. This CDR3 is built from 15 residues. Trimming took off 0 bases at V and 1 base at J, with 9 bases between the two ends. Germline CDR1 reads LGHNA; CDR2 reads YNFKEQ. The DNA for the CDR3 is TGTGCCAGCAGCCAAGATCAGTTCCTCCAAGAGACCCAGTACTTC. This gives the protein CASSQDQFLQETQYF.

The chain uses TRBV18 and TRBJ1-1, with 8 positions matching TRBD1. Germline V CDR1 and CDR2: KGHSH, LQKENI. Germline trimming cut 4 bases from V and 4 bases from J; bases unmatched to any gene: 8. This CDR3 region has 15 residues. The CDR3 region has the DNA TGTGCCAGCTCACGCAACCCGACAGGGGCCACTGAAGCTTTCTTT. It is translated as CASSRNPTGATEAFF.

This chain uses TRBV11-2 with TRBJ2-1, with TRBD2 matching 10 bases. The trim removed 0 bases at V and 7 bases at J, leaving 9 bases unmatched. Germline CDR1 SGHAT, CDR2 FQNNGV. The CDR3 contains 17 residues. The CDR3 DNA reads TGTGCCAGCAGCTTAGATGGGTTGTCTAGCGGGGGTAATGAGCAGTTCTTC. This sequence encodes CASSLDGLSSGGNEQFF.

The V gene is TRBV18, the J gene TRBJ1-1; D gene unclear. Germline loops: CDR1 KGHSH, CDR2 LQKENI. V dropped 3 bases and J dropped 1 base, with 6 bases sitting between them. This CDR3 is built from 13 residues. CDR3 sequence (DNA): TGTGCCAGCTCACCCAATCAGAACACTGAAGCTTTCTTT. This encodes CASSPNQNTEAFF.

The chain couples TRBV27 to TRBJ2-6, with 12 positions matching TRBD1. CDR1 is MNHEY and CDR2 is SMNVEV in the germline V gene (reference sequence). V was pared by 5 bases and J by 3 bases, with 5 bases of the junction left unmatched. The CDR3 consists of 17 residues. The CDR3 nucleotides read TGTGCCAGCAGTCCCCGGGACAGGGGGCTTGGGGCCAACGTCCTGACTTTC. Translating gives CASSPRDRGLGANVLTF.

In this sample, this clone turned up a few times. V usage is TRBV19 and J usage is TRBJ1-5; 7 bases align to TRBD1. The CDR3 is 16 amino acids. Unmatched junction bases numbered 13, after V lost 6 bases and J lost 5 bases. Looked up from germline, CDR1 is LNHDA and CDR2 is SQIVND (reference sequence). CDR3 sequence (DNA): TGTGCCAGTAGCTCACAGGGGCGAAGCGTATATCAGCCCCAGCATTTT. This gives the protein CASSSQGRSVYQPQHF.

The V gene is TRBV7-2, the J gene TRBJ2-7; D might be TRBD2 (5 bases). The CDR3 is 14 residues long. Per the germline V gene, CDR1 is SGHTA and CDR2 is FQGNSA. V lost 0 bases, J lost 4 bases, and 10 bases lay in between. The CDR3 nucleotides read TGTGCCAGCAGCTTAGCTTCGGGATTTTACGAGCAGTACTTC. Its protein product is CASSLASGFYEQYF.

V and J are TRBV7-9 and TRBJ1-1; no reliable D call. The length of the CDR3 is 12 residues. Germline V lookup: CDR1 SEHNR, CDR2 FQNEAQ (reference sequence). The V and J ends lost 6 bases and 9 bases respectively, with 14 bases between them. CDR3 sequence (DNA): TGTGCCAGCAGTCACGGACGGGGAAAAGCTTTCTTT. Its translation: CASSHGRGKAFF.

The CDR3 loop is CASSRAVDEKLFF. The CDR3 coding sequence is TGTGCCAGCAGCAGAGCAGTGGATGAAAAACTGTTTTTT. V and J are TRBV5-5 and TRBJ1-4; D ambiguous. Germline CDR1 is SGHKS and CDR2 is YYEKEE (reference sequence). CDR3 length: 13 residues. Trimming shortened V by 4 bases and J by 6 bases, and 10 bases separated the two germline ends.

The chain couples TRBV21-1 to TRBJ2-3. TRBV21-1 is classified as a pseudogene. CDR3 length: 16 amino acids. CDR3 amino acids: CASSLLGKGTTDTQYF. The CDR3 nucleotides are TGTGCCAGCAGCCTCTTAGGGAAGGGCACAACAGATACGCAGTATTTT.

The chain carries TRBV6-6 and TRBJ1-4, with 7 bases aligning to TRBD1. The germline V gene has CDR1 MNHNY and CDR2 SVGAGI (reference sequence). This CDR3 has 16 amino acids. V lost 2 bases and J lost 3; bases outside the gene matches: 6. CDR3 sequence (DNA): TGTGCCAGCAGTTACGGTCGACAGGGTTCTAATGAAAAACTGTTTTTT. It encodes CASSYGRQGSNEKLFF.

V usage is TRBV9 and J usage is TRBJ1-3; D unresolved. Germline V gene sequence: CDR1 SGDLS, CDR2 YYNGEE. Trimming shortened V by 0 bases and J by 2 bases, and 9 bases separated the two germline ends. The CDR3 loop spans 15 amino acids. The CDR3 is CASSVAVNAGNTIYF. The CDR3 DNA is TGTGCCAGCAGCGTAGCGGTTAACGCTGGAAACACCATATATTTT.

V is TRBV19 and J is TRBJ1-5; 7 positions agree with TRBD1. The CDR3 runs 15 residues. V lost 1 base and J lost 13; bases outside the gene matches: 13. CDR1 and CDR2 (germline): LNHDA, SQIVND (reference sequence). CDR3 in amino acids: CASSIAGDRAQSQHF. As DNA, the CDR3 is TGTGCCAGTAGTATAGCGGGCGACAGGGCTCAATCTCAGCATTTT.

Only a few counts were recorded for this clone. The gene calls are TRBV28 and TRBJ1-5; TRBD1 is a possible D gene (6 bases). Deletions cut 3 bases from V and 6 bases from J, with 18 bases between. Germline values: CDR1 MDHEN, CDR2 SYDVKM. CDR3 length equals 16 residues. The CDR3 here is CASSFVVGGGLQPQHF. The CDR3 DNA follows: TGTGCCAGCAGTTTTGTGGTGGGAGGGGGACTTCAGCCCCAGCATTTT.

CDR3 DNA sequence: TGTGCCAGCAGTGGGCCTAGCGGGAGTTCGAACACCGGGGAGCTGTTTTTT. Amino acids: CASSGPSGSSNTGELFF. V usage is TRBV2 and J usage is TRBJ2-2, with 10 bases identical to TRBD2. The CDR3 is 17 amino acids. Germline assignment: CDR1 SNHLY and CDR2 FYNNEI. V lost 4 bases and J lost 0; bases outside the gene matches: 5.

The chain employs TRBV2 and TRBJ1-2; TRBD1 matches 7 bases. The CDR3 is made up of 15 amino acids. The germline gives CDR1 SNHLY, CDR2 FYNNEI. Trimming removed 7 bases from V and 7 bases from J; junction bases left unmatched: 15. The CDR3 loop reads CASTGQERRTGGYTF. The CDR3 DNA reads TGTGCCAGCACAGGACAGGAGCGACGGACCGGTGGCTACACCTTC.

The chain is built from TRBV5-6 and TRBJ2-7; perhaps TRBD2 as D (5 bases). The CDR3 runs to 14 residues. The V gene's germline CDR1 is SGHDT and CDR2 YYEEEE. V lost 1 base and J 3 bases, leaving 11 bases between the germline ends. This CDR3 is CASSLMGVYYEQYF. The CDR3 coding sequence is TGTGCCAGCAGCTTGATGGGAGTATACTACGAGCAGTACTTC.

The chain employs TRBV11-2 and TRBJ1-2; D uncertain. This CDR3 spans 15 amino acids. Germline CDR1 reads SGHAT; CDR2 reads FQNNGV. V was cut by 0 bases and J by 6 bases, with 14 bases left in between. DNA of the CDR3: TGTGCCAGCAGCTTAGATACGGCAGTTTATAATGGCTACACCTTC. This sequence encodes CASSLDTAVYNGYTF.

The V call is TRBV9, the J call TRBJ2-1, with a weak D call TRBD1 (5 bases). V lost 0 bases, J lost 6 bases, and 13 bases lay in between. Per germline, CDR1 SGDLS and CDR2 YYNGEE. The CDR3 runs 15 residues. CDR3 bases: TGTGCCAGCAGCGTAGCTGGTCAGGGCGCCAATGAGCAGTTCTTC. Translating it yields CASSVAGQGANEQFF.

V is TRBV7-2 and J is TRBJ2-7; TRBD2 matches 10 bases. V was pared by 5 bases and J by 0 bases, with 16 bases of the junction left unmatched. The CDR3 covers 19 residues. Germline assignment: CDR1 SGHTA and CDR2 FQGNSA. CDR3 in DNA: TGTGCCAGCAGCAAGAAAATGGCCGGGACTAGCGAGACCTCCTACGAGCAGTACTTC. Residues: CASSKKMAGTSETSYEQYF.

The chain couples TRBV9 to TRBJ1-1; possibly TRBD1 for D (6 bases). CDR1 and CDR2 (germline): SGDLS, YYNGEE. This CDR3 spans 16 amino acids. The V end lost 6 bases, the J end lost 5 bases, and 23 bases lay between the germline ends. The CDR3, as DNA: TGTGCCAGCAACCAACCATGGTTCAGGGGACCAACTGAAGCTTTCTTT. It codes for CASNQPWFRGPTEAFF.

This chain links TRBV6-6 with TRBJ2-7; D may be TRBD2 (6 bases). The CDR3 is 13 residues long. Germline-derived CDR1 and CDR2 are MNHNY and SVGAGI (reference sequence). Trimming took 6 bases from V and 6 from J, leaving 15 bases between them. The CDR3 sequence is CASSHSGTFEQYF. Written as DNA, the CDR3 is TGTGCCAGCAGCCATTCCGGGACTTTCGAGCAGTACTTC.

The chain carries TRBV5-1 and TRBJ2-1; D is ambiguous. Germline loops: CDR1 SGHRS, CDR2 YFSETQ. The V end was cut by 0 bases, the J end by 0 bases, with 10 bases between. The CDR3 contains 16 residues. The CDR3 sequence is CASSLAGLASYNEQFF. The CDR3 bases are TGCGCCAGCAGCTTGGCCGGGCTGGCCTCCTACAATGAGCAGTTCTTC.

The CDR3: CASSRYALAGIDEQFF. In DNA form, the CDR3 reads TGTGCCAGCAGCCGCTATGCCCTAGCGGGAATCGATGAGCAGTTCTTC. V and J are TRBV27 and TRBJ2-1; 9 bases map to TRBD2. Losses at the gene ends were 6 bases for V and 8 bases for J; bases not matched to a gene: 14. The CDR3 runs to 16 residues. The germline V gene encodes CDR1 MNHEY and CDR2 SMNVEV (reference sequence).